Listed here are 15 T cell receptor beta chains from one sample, sequenced in a study of spatial heterogeneity in lung cancer (dated by TCRdb to the late 2010s). The library was built by means of 5' RACE. Instrument on record: NextSeq 500. TCRdb reanalyzed the raw reads on its own, using fastp at Q25 for trimming and MiXCR for clone calling, and kept in-frame beta chains. Here each entry gathers all rows of one CDR3 protein and keeps the most common genes and DNA. The sample has about 85,000 distinct CDR3 sequences on record, approximately 21% of them singletons. The ten most abundant clones make up 5% to 7.5% of the sample. The intended sense of this specimen's time point label: sample taken at primary tumor resection. Without any cell sorting, TCR sequencing was performed on whole RNA extracted either from tumor and nontumor lung tissue or from cryopreserved PBMC samples. This specimen consisted of PBMCs, obtained at surgery. Receptor source: a male donor with early-stage non-small cell lung cancer.

A remark on this clonotype: A much larger clone sits a single nucleotide away, making a read error possible. V is TRBV30 and J is TRBJ2-2, with TRBD2 matching over 9 bases. The germline V gene encodes CDR1 GTSNPN and CDR2 SVGIG (reference sequence). The CDR3 totals 14 residues. In nucleotides, the CDR3 is TGTGTCTGGACTCGGCTAGCGGGGCGGCGGGAGCTGTTTTTT. Translation: CVWTRLAGRRELFF.

As DNA, the CDR3 is TGCGCCAGCAGCTTGGAGGCAGGGGATAGGACAGATACGCAGTATTTT. Residues: CASSLEAGDRTDTQYF. V usage is TRBV5-1 and J usage is TRBJ2-3; tentatively, D is TRBD1 (6 bases). Trimming pared 0 bases from V and 3 bases from J, leaving 14 bases between. The CDR3 loop spans 16 amino acids. Per germline, CDR1 SGHRS and CDR2 YFSETQ.

There are many counts of this clonotype. The chain combines TRBV28 with TRBJ2-7; D possibly corresponds to TRBD2 (6 bases). This CDR3 region has 13 residues. From germline, CDR1 is MDHEN and CDR2 SYDVKM. Trimming removed 3 bases at V and 2 bases at J, with 8 bases between. The CDR3 spells CASSLSSAYEQYF. The CDR3 bases are TGTGCCAGCAGTTTGTCTAGCGCCTACGAGCAGTACTTC.

This clonotype was recorded a few times. The rearrangement joins TRBV5-8 to TRBJ1-2; D is uncertain. The CDR3 consists of 15 residues. Looked up from germline, CDR1 is SGHTS and CDR2 is YDEGEE. V was cut by 1 base and J by 0 bases, with 10 bases left in between. The CDR3, as DNA: TGTGCCAGCAGCTTGCGTACAGATGCTAACTATGGCTACACCTTC. This sequence encodes CASSLRTDANYGYTF. Supplemented by reference TRBV5-8 and TRBJ1-2, the full variable domain reads EAGVTQSPTHLIKTRGQQATLRCSPISGHTSVYWYQQALGLGLQFLLWYDEGEERNRGNFPPRFSGRQFPNYSSELNVNALELEDSALYLCASSLRTDANYGYTFGSGTRLTVV.

This clonotype was observed many times. This rearrangement joins TRBV6-5 to TRBJ1-1; 7 nucleotides line up with TRBD1. CDR3 size: 12 residues. The J segment lost 8 bases and the V segment lost 6 bases, leaving 6 bases of the junction unmatched. Germline lookup yields CDR1 MNHEY and CDR2 SVGAGI. Written as DNA, the CDR3 is TGTGCCAGCAGACGACAGGGTCGAGAAGCTTTCTTT. Protein product: CASRRQGREAFF.

This clonotype was seen a few times. The gene calls are TRBV14 and TRBJ1-3; TRBD1 might be the D (5 bases). The V and J ends lost 0 bases and 6 bases respectively, with 12 bases between them. Per the germline V gene, CDR1 is SGHDN and CDR2 is FVKESK. The CDR3 contains 15 residues. The CDR3 region is CASSQDLGPLNTIYF. In nucleotides, the CDR3 is TGTGCCAGCAGCCAAGACCTGGGACCGCTAAACACCATATATTTT.

The chain uses TRBV3-1 and TRBJ1-1, with D possibly TRBD1 on 5 matching bases. V shed 1 base and J shed 0 bases, with 9 bases lying between them. The V gene's germline CDR1 is LGHDT and CDR2 YNNKEL (reference sequence). The CDR3 length is 15 residues. The CDR3 DNA sequence: TGTGCCAGCAGCCAAGGAGTGGGGCTGAACACTGAAGCTTTCTTT. Translated, it gives CASSQGVGLNTEAFF.

The V and J genes are TRBV2 and TRBJ2-1; the D gene is possibly TRBD1 (6 bases). The V and J ends lost 7 bases and 4 bases respectively, with 17 bases between them. Germline V gene sequence: CDR1 SNHLY, CDR2 FYNNEI. The CDR3 sequence is 15 residues long. The CDR3 nucleotides read TGTGCCAGCACCCGTCAGGGGACACCTTACAATGAGCAGTTCTTC. Protein product: CASTRQGTPYNEQFF.

The sample holds a few counts of this clonotype. The chain is built from TRBV7-2 and TRBJ2-2; TRBD1 agrees at 8 bases. The CDR3 has 13 residues. Germline values: CDR1 SGHTA, CDR2 FQGNSA. V trimming: 5 bases; J trimming: 6 bases; junction bases outside the gene matches: 2. The CDR3 is CASSPRGPGELFF. The CDR3 DNA sequence: TGTGCCAGCAGCCCCAGGGGGCCCGGGGAGCTGTTTTTT.

This clonotype was recorded a few times. The chain has TRBV12-3 or TRBV12-4 and TRBJ2-5, with D uncertain. V lost 6 bases and J lost 4, with 9 bases in between. The CDR3 has 12 residues. In DNA, the CDR3 is TGTGCCAGCAGCTTTACGTCAGAGACCCAGTACTTC. As protein: CASSFTSETQYF.

In this sample, this clonotype turned up a few times. V gene TRBV5-1 combines with J gene TRBJ2-5; 10 bases fit TRBD2. The CDR3 runs to 14 residues. Germline values: CDR1 SGHRS, CDR2 YFSETQ. V was pared by 4 bases and J by 3 bases, with 3 bases of the junction left unmatched. CDR3 DNA sequence: TGCGCCAGCAGCACTCTAGCGGGGGAAGAGACCCAGTACTTC. This encodes CASSTLAGEETQYF.

The sample holds a few counts of this clonotype. The chain uses TRBV2 and TRBJ2-7; D remains unclear. Germline V CDR1 and CDR2: SNHLY, FYNNEI. There are 13 residues in the CDR3. V shed 5 bases and J shed 3 bases, with 11 bases lying between them. CDR3 sequence: CASSSESLYEQYF. DNA of the CDR3: TGTGCCAGCAGTTCTGAGAGCCTCTACGAGCAGTACTTC.

This clonotype was seen a handful of times. This rearrangement joins TRBV11-2 to TRBJ2-7; D might be TRBD1 (5 bases). This CDR3 comprises 16 residues. Trimming cost V 1 base and J 2 bases, with 15 bases left between them. Germline CDR1 is SGHAT and CDR2 is FQNNGV. The CDR3 protein is CASSLATARTPYEQYF. CDR3 nucleotides: TGTGCCAGCAGCTTAGCGACGGCTCGGACACCCTACGAGCAGTACTTC.

This clonotype was observed a few times. The CDR3 region has the DNA TGCGCCAGCACCGAATCGACAGGGCCCTACACCTTC. Translating gives CASTESTGPYTF. V and J are TRBV5-1 and TRBJ1-2; 7 bases fit TRBD1. Germline CDR1 is SGHRS and CDR2 is YFSETQ. The CDR3 has 12 amino acids. With V trimmed by 6 bases and J by 10 bases, 9 bases remained unmatched. Using reference TRBV5-1 and TRBJ1-2 for the parts outside the CDR3, the full variable domain is KAGVTQTPRYLIKTRGQQVTLSCSPISGHRSVSWYQQTPGQGLQFLFEYFSETQRNKGNFPGRFSGRQFSNSRSEMNVSTLELGDSALYLCASTESTGPYTFGSGTRLTVV.

A few counts support this clonotype. This chain links TRBV27 with TRBJ2-5; 10 nucleotides align to TRBD2. Looked up from germline, CDR1 is MNHEY and CDR2 is SMNVEV (reference sequence). The CDR3 runs to 15 residues. V shed 6 bases, J shed 4 bases, and the junction held 8 bases outside the gene matches. Here the CDR3 reads CASRSERGGLETQYF. CDR3 DNA sequence: TGTGCCAGCAGATCTGAGCGGGGGGGGCTAGAGACCCAGTACTTC.